This is a list of T cell receptor beta chains from one sample in a study of OX40 agonist ivuxolimab in advanced cancers. TCRdb's copy holds only in-frame clones and misses some; the assay was immunoSEQ multiplex PCR. The sample records approximately 50,000 clones, around 85% being singletons. This material consisted of CD4+ or CD8+ T cells sorted from blood, taken in a trial of the OX40 agonist ivuxolimab. These receptors all stem from an adult with an advanced solid tumor such as melanoma, head and neck, liver or kidney cancer. Each CDR3 is given with its conserved first and last residue. A D gene is named only where the DNA matches it firmly. Not all rows give a size; the values are once, few, many and, for expanded clones, a class.

TRBD2 TRBJ2-7 once TRBV7-9 CASSLSDGGRANEQYF TGTGCCAGCAGCTTAAGCGACGGCGGGAGGGCCAACGAGCAGTACTTC
TRBD2 TRBJ2-3 NA TRBV7-9 CASSWVLAGASDTQYF TGTGCCAGCAGTTGGGTACTAGCGGGAGCTTCAGATACGCAGTATTTT
TRBD2 TRBJ2-3 NA TRBV5-1 CASSLLAGAGTDTQYF TGCGCCAGCAGCTTATTGGCGGGAGCGGGCACAGATACGCAGTATTTT
NA TRBJ2-1 NA TRBV5-8 CASNLGVPRGEQFF TGTGCCAGCAACCTCGGAGTACCGCGTGGTGAGCAGTTCTTC
NA TRBJ2-6 NA TRBV18 CASSPPRVQRANVLTF TGTGCCAGCTCACCACCGCGGGTCCAAAGGGCCAACGTCCTGACTTTC
NA TRBJ2-7 NA TRBV6-5 CASSYVGGERYEQYF TGTGCCAGCAGTTACGTTGGAGGAGAGCGATACGAGCAGTACTTC
NA TRBJ2-3 NA TRBV7-2 CASSLIPVPDTQYF TGTGCCAGCAGCTTGATTCCAGTTCCGGATACGCAGTATTTT
TRBD2 TRBJ2-1 NA TRBV5-4 CASSLASGNEQFF TGTGCCAGCAGCTTGGCTAGCGGGAATGAGCAGTTCTTC
NA TRBJ2-2 few TRBV7-3 CASSLRSGNAGELFF TGTGCCAGCAGCTTAAGGTCAGGGAACGCCGGGGAGCTGTTTTTT
TRBD2 TRBJ2-7 NA TRBV18 CASSPQQAGGDEQYF TGTGCCAGCTCACCACAGCAAGCGGGAGGGGACGAGCAGTACTTC
NA TRBJ1-5 NA TRBV7-8 CASSLRWGQGHQPQHF TGTGCCAGCAGCTTAAGGTGGGGCCAGGGACATCAGCCCCAGCATTTT
NA TRBJ2-1 NA TRBV5-8 CASSLVWQTFYNEQFF TGTGCCAGCAGCTTGGTGTGGCAGACTTTTTACAATGAGCAGTTCTTC
NA TRBJ1-3 NA TRBV13 CASSFDGGGNTIYF TGTGCCAGCAGTTTCGACGGGGGCGGAAACACCATATATTTT
NA TRBJ2-7 NA TRBV7-2 CASSFVADGDEQYF TGTGCCAGCAGCTTCGTGGCAGACGGGGACGAGCAGTACTTC
TRBD1 TRBJ2-7 NA TRBV5-1 CASSSYGQGAFYEQYF TGCGCCAGCAGCTCCTACGGACAGGGAGCGTTCTACGAGCAGTACTTC
TRBD2 TRBJ2-1 NA TRBV5-6 CATQGLAGGRYNEQFF TGTGCCACTCAGGGACTAGCGGGAGGGCGCTACAATGAGCAGTTCTTC
TRBD2 TRBJ2-3 NA TRBV11-3 CASSPDPGSGAQYF TGTGCCAGCAGCCCTGATCCCGGCAGCGGGGCGCAGTATTTT
NA TRBJ2-1 NA TRBV7-2 CASSLLAGRGMQFF TGTGCCAGCAGCTTATTAGCGGGCAGGGGGATGCAGTTCTTC
TRBD2 TRBJ2-1 NA TRBV27 CASSTSGTRPNEQFF TGTGCCAGCAGTACCTCCGGGACTAGGCCCAATGAGCAGTTCTTC
TRBD1 TRBJ2-7 NA TRBV11-3 CASSLGQGSHYEQYF TGTGCCAGCAGCCTAGGACAGGGGTCCCACTACGAGCAGTACTTC
TRBD2 TRBJ2-3 NA TRBV5-1 CASSLGGGSADTQYF TGCGCCAGCAGCTTGGGGGGCGGGAGTGCAGATACGCAGTATTTT
NA TRBJ2-5 NA TRBV19 CASSSGRETQYF TGTGCCAGTAGCTCCGGGAGAGAGACCCAGTACTTC
TRBD2 TRBJ2-1 NA TRBV9 CASTSKGTSGYNEQFF TGTGCCAGCACTTCTAAAGGGACTAGCGGATATAATGAGCAGTTCTTC
NA TRBJ2-5 NA TRBV10-3 CAISESLALETQYF TGTGCCATCAGTGAGTCACTAGCTCTGGAGACCCAGTACTTC
NA TRBJ2-7 NA TRBV6-6 CASGGDSTYEQYF TGTGCCAGCGGAGGAGACAGCACCTACGAGCAGTACTTC
NA TRBJ2-3 NA TRBV12-5 CASGLGQSPDTQYF TGTGCTAGTGGTTTAGGCCAGAGCCCAGATACGCAGTATTTT
TRBD2 TRBJ2-1 once TRBV7-6 CASSLAPLGLAESNEQFF TGTGCCAGCAGCTTAGCCCCACTGGGACTAGCGGAGTCCAATGAGCAGTTCTTC
TRBD2 TRBJ2-2 NA TRBV11-3 CASSEDGLAGTGELFF TGTGCCAGCAGCGAAGACGGACTAGCGGGTACCGGGGAGCTGTTTTTT
TRBD2 TRBJ2-1 NA TRBV15 CATSGSGGSYNEQFF TGTGCCACCAGCGGGAGCGGGGGCTCCTACAATGAGCAGTTCTTC
TRBD2 TRBJ2-1 NA TRBV7-2 CASSPVRGASGGNNEQFF TGTGCCAGCAGCCCCGTCCGGGGAGCTAGCGGGGGTAACAATGAGCAGTTCTTC
NA TRBJ2-3 NA TRBV5-1 CASSLEPGDTQYF TGCGCCAGCAGCTTGGAACCTGGGGATACGCAGTATTTT